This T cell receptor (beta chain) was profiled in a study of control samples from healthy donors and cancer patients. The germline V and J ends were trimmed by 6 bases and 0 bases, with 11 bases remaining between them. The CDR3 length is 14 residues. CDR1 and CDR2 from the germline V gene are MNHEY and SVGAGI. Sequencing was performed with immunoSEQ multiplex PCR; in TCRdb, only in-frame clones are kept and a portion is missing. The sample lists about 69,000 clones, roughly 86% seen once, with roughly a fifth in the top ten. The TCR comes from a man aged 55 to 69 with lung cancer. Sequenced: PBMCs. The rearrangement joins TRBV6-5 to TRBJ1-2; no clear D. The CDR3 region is CASSPTGANYGYTF. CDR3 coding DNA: TGTGCCAGCAGCCCGACCGGGGCTAACTATGGCTACACCTTC.